The 25 T cell receptor beta chains in this list originate from one sample, sequenced in a study of PD-L1 blockade in urothelial cancer. The table came from immunoSEQ multiplex PCR; TCRdb's copy has only in-frame clones and leaves some out. Of some 84,000 clones in the sample, approximately 86% were seen once. This material consisted of PBMCs, taken around atezolizumab (anti-PD-L1) treatment. Every receptor here comes from a woman aged 70-85 years with urothelial cancer.

The count of this clone is one. The chain employs TRBV7-9 and TRBJ1-3; D perhaps matches TRBD1 (5 bases). CDR1 SEHNR and CDR2 FQNEAQ come from the germline V gene (reference sequence). Trimming took off 2 bases at V and 2 bases at J, with 10 bases between the two ends. This CDR3 is built from 15 residues. Here the CDR3 reads CASSLIPGPGNTIYF. The DNA of the CDR3 is TGTGCCAGCAGCTTAATCCCAGGGCCTGGAAACACCATATATTTT.

The chain is built from TRBV11-2 and TRBJ2-1; 8 nucleotides line up with TRBD2. CDR1 SGHAT and CDR2 FQNNGV come from the germline V gene. This CDR3 region has 15 residues. J lost 7 bases, V lost 3 bases, and 8 bases had no gene match. The CDR3 protein is CASSFSGLANNEQFF. Here the CDR3 DNA reads TGTGCCAGCAGCTTTTCCGGACTAGCTAATAATGAGCAGTTCTTC.

The genes are TRBV5-1 and TRBJ1-3; no reliable D call. CDR1 is SGHRS and CDR2 is YFSETQ in the germline V gene. The V and J ends lost 1 base and 0 bases respectively, with 8 bases between them. CDR3 size: 15 residues. Here the CDR3 reads CASSLNSHSGNTIYF. The CDR3 nucleotides read TGCGCCAGCAGCTTGAACAGCCACTCTGGAAACACCATATATTTT.

This clone was picked up a small number of times. The rearrangement joins TRBV4-2 to TRBJ1-3; no firm D call. Between the trimmed V and J ends, which lost 1 base and 0 bases, there was a span of 13 bases. The CDR3 contains 17 residues. Germline V CDR1 and CDR2: LGHNA, YNFKEQ. This CDR3 reads CASSQGLWSFSGNTIYF. The CDR3 coding sequence is TGTGCCAGCAGCCAAGGACTTTGGAGCTTCTCTGGAAACACCATATATTTT.

This sequence joins TRBV9 and TRBJ2-3; 8 nucleotides agree with TRBD1. J gave up 3 bases and V 3 bases, and 3 bases lay outside the gene matches. The V gene's germline CDR1 is SGDLS and CDR2 YYNGEE. The CDR3 spans 14 residues. The CDR3 reads CASSEDRDTDTQYF. CDR3 coding DNA: TGTGCCAGCAGCGAGGACAGGGATACAGATACGCAGTATTTT.

The gene calls are TRBV27 and TRBJ2-7, with 10 bases matching TRBD1. CDR1 is MNHEY and CDR2 is SMNVEV in the germline V gene (reference sequence). The V gene end was trimmed by 5 bases and the J gene end by 7 bases; junction bases not matched to a gene: 5. The CDR3 has 13 residues. The CDR3 DNA reads as TGTGCCAGCAGTAGGGACAGGGGCGGTGAGCAGTACTTC. Translation gives CASSRDRGGEQYF.

The genes are TRBV4-1 and TRBJ2-1; 8 positions match TRBD2. CDR1 and CDR2 (germline): MGHRA, YSYEKL. The CDR3 sequence is 15 residues long. Germline trimming cut 6 bases from V and 4 bases from J; bases unmatched to any gene: 8. CDR3 nucleotide sequence: TGCGCCAGCAGGCCTACGGGGGGGGGATACAATGAGCAGTTCTTC. Amino acids: CASRPTGGGYNEQFF.

The chain has TRBV2 and TRBJ1-2, with unresolved D. The ends were cut back, 1 base at V and 2 bases at J, with 5 bases in the middle. Germline V gene sequence: CDR1 SNHLY, CDR2 FYNNEI. The CDR3 has 13 residues. CDR3 residues: CASSEDRNYGYTF. CDR3 in DNA: TGTGCCAGCAGTGAAGACAGAAACTATGGCTACACCTTC.

The rearrangement joins TRBV7-9 to TRBJ2-1; weak D call: TRBD2 (5 bases). V was shortened by 3 bases and J by 3 bases, with 12 bases between the two germline ends. The CDR3 runs 15 residues. CDR1 and CDR2 (germline): SEHNR, FQNEAQ (reference sequence). The CDR3 sequence is CASSFIEGYYNEQFF. The DNA of the CDR3 is TGTGCCAGCAGCTTTATCGAGGGATACTACAATGAGCAGTTCTTC. The full variable domain, with the rest looked up from reference TRBV7-9 and TRBJ2-1, is DTGVSQNPRHKITKRGQNVTFRCDPISEHNRLYWYRQTLGQGPEFLTYFQNEAQLEKSRLLSDRFSAERPKGSFSTLEIQRTEQGDSAMYLCASSFIEGYYNEQFFGPGTRLTVL.

The chain uses TRBV9 and TRBJ2-1; 8 bases map to TRBD2. Trimming at V came to 3 bases and at J to 0 bases, leaving 2 bases not matched to a gene. This CDR3 is 15 amino acids long. Germline-derived CDR1 and CDR2 are SGDLS and YYNGEE. The CDR3 is CASSGSGTSYNEQFF. In nucleotides, the CDR3 is TGTGCCAGCAGCGGTAGCGGGACCTCCTACAATGAGCAGTTCTTC. Full variable domain (outside the CDR3, taken from reference TRBV9 and TRBJ2-1): DSGVTQTPKHLITATGQRVTLRCSPRSGDLSVYWYQQSLDQGLQFLIQYYNGEERAKGNILERFSAQQFPDLHSELNLSSLELGDSALYFCASSGSGTSYNEQFFGPGTRLTVL.

A single count supports this clone. The chain is built from TRBV9 and TRBJ2-2; no firm D call. There are 14 residues in the CDR3. The germline V and J ends were trimmed by 4 bases and 1 base, with 8 bases remaining between them. CDR1 and CDR2 (germline): SGDLS, YYNGEE. The CDR3 nucleotides read TGTGCCAGCAGCCCAGCAGGGAACACCGGGGAGCTGTTTTTT. It codes for CASSPAGNTGELFF.

As to this clone: Sequence at one end of the junction differs from germline and may be a read error. This rearrangement joins TRBV6-1 to TRBJ2-7; D is possibly TRBD1 (5 bases). The CDR3 is made up of 12 amino acids. The germline gives CDR1 MNHNS, CDR2 SASEGT. The chain's CDR3 is CASSLQDTDRNF. CDR3 coding DNA: TGTGCCAGCAGTCTCCAGGACACCGACCGAAACTTC.

In its sample, this clone was seen once. No DNA is shown, since the ends of the CDR3 on it are uncertain; the CDR3 is the one TCRdb lists. The V and J genes are TRBV7-2 and TRBJ1-2; the table's TRBD1 call for D was not verified on the DNA. The CDR3 has 16 residues if both end residues are counted. Germline CDR1 SGHTA, CDR2 FQGNSA. This CDR3 is CASSLVLRAGGRGYTF.

This clone was counted only a few times. This chain links TRBV19 with TRBJ2-2; TRBD1 aligns across 8 bases. CDR1 and CDR2 (germline): LNHDA, SQIVND (reference sequence). The V and J ends lost 3 bases and 4 bases, in that order; junction bases with no gene match: 10. The CDR3 has 17 residues. In DNA form, the CDR3 reads TGTGCCAGTAGTATTGAGGCAGGGGGCATTGGCACCGGGGAGCTGTTTTTT. Residues: CASSIEAGGIGTGELFF.

The chain recombines TRBV28 with TRBJ1-1; the D is unclear. Between the trimmed V and J ends, which lost 6 bases and 0 bases, there was a span of 11 bases. Per the germline V gene, CDR1 is MDHEN and CDR2 is SYDVKM. The CDR3 length is 14 residues. CDR3 amino acids: CASSPGDMNTEAFF. CDR3 DNA: TGTGCCAGCAGCCCGGGAGACATGAACACTGAAGCTTTCTTT.

The chain has TRBV5-8 and TRBJ1-4; 9 bases map to TRBD1. J lost 7 bases, V lost 3 bases, and 7 bases had no gene match. The germline V gene has CDR1 SGHTS and CDR2 YDEGEE. The CDR3 runs 15 residues. The CDR3 nucleotides read TGTGCCAGCAGCTGGGGGACAGGGCCAGGTGAAAAACTGTTTTTT. This translates into CASSWGTGPGEKLFF.

This rearrangement joins TRBV2 to TRBJ2-7, with 7 bases fitting TRBD2. CDR1 and CDR2 (germline): SNHLY, FYNNEI. CDR3 size: 13 residues. V was clipped by 3 bases and J by 7 bases; unmatched bases: 6. The CDR3 is CASSEVGGMEQYF. CDR3 nucleotide sequence: TGTGCCAGCAGTGAGGTCGGGGGGATGGAGCAGTACTTC. The variable domain in full, completed from reference TRBV2 and TRBJ2-7, reads EPEVTQTPSHQVTQMGQEVILRCVPISNHLYFYWYRQILGQKVEFLVSFYNNEISEKSEIFDDQFSVERPDGSNFTLKIRSTKLEDSAMYFCASSEVGGMEQYFGPGTRLTVT.

The chain recombines TRBV7-9 with TRBJ2-3; the D gene is possibly TRBD2 (6 bases). Trimming took 1 base from V and 6 from J, leaving 11 bases between them. Germline assignment: CDR1 SEHNR and CDR2 FQNEAQ (reference sequence). This CDR3 has 14 amino acids. The CDR3 DNA reads as TGTGCCAGCAGCTTAGGCGCAGGGAGGGATACGCAGTATTTT. It codes for CASSLGAGRDTQYF.

This chain connects TRBV2 to TRBJ2-1, with 9 bases aligning to TRBD2. CDR1 SNHLY and CDR2 FYNNEI come from the germline V gene. The length of the CDR3 is 17 residues. J was trimmed by 0 bases and V by 4 bases; bases with no gene match: 7. The CDR3 here is CASSVSGGITSYNEQFF. The CDR3 nucleotides are TGTGCCAGCAGTGTTAGCGGGGGAATAACCTCCTACAATGAGCAGTTCTTC.

DNA for the CDR3: TGTGCCAGCAGCCAAGATGACAGGCCTGGCTCTGGAAACACCATATATTTT. Protein sequence: CASSQDDRPGSGNTIYF. The genes are TRBV4-2 and TRBJ1-3, with D possibly matching TRBD1 (6 bases). CDR1 LGHNA and CDR2 YNFKEQ come from the germline V gene. The CDR3 totals 17 residues. The ends were cut back, 0 bases at V and 0 bases at J, with 12 bases in the middle.

The V gene is TRBV6-5, the J gene TRBJ1-4, with unresolved D. V was shortened by 2 bases and J by 3 bases, with 13 bases between the two germline ends. Looked up from germline, CDR1 is MNHEY and CDR2 is SVGAGI. The CDR3 runs 16 residues. The CDR3 DNA sequence: TGTGCCAGCAGTTACGACCAGGCACCTTCTAATGAAAAACTGTTTTTT. Translated, it gives CASSYDQAPSNEKLFF.

The chain couples TRBV27 to TRBJ1-1; D is possibly TRBD1 (5 bases). Trimming took 2 bases from V and 4 from J, leaving 11 bases between them. In germline, CDR1 is MNHEY, CDR2 SMNVEV (reference sequence). The CDR3 contains 14 residues. The CDR3 nucleotides read TGTGCCAGCAGTTTAATGGGGGGGATCACTGAAGCTTTCTTT. The encoded protein is CASSLMGGITEAFF.

This clone was found many times. The chain is built from TRBV7-3 and TRBJ2-4, with 7 nucleotides matching TRBD2. From germline, CDR1 is SGHTA and CDR2 FQGTGA. J lost 8 bases, V lost 0 bases, and 7 bases had no gene match. This CDR3 contains 15 residues. The CDR3 DNA sequence: TGTGCCAGCAGCTTAACGGGAGCGGGGAGCGACATTCAGTACTTC. Translation gives CASSLTGAGSDIQYF. The variable domain in full, with the rest retrieved from reference TRBV7-3 and TRBJ2-4, is GAGVSQTPSNKVTEKGKYVELRCDPISGHTALYWYRQSLGQGPEFLIYFQGTGAADDSGLPNDRFFAVRPEGSVSTLKIQRTERGDSAVYLCASSLTGAGSDIQYFGAGTRLSVL.

V usage is TRBV7-2 and J usage is TRBJ2-5, with 9 bases matching TRBD1. The germline V gene has CDR1 SGHTA and CDR2 FQGNSA. Trimming took 5 bases from V and 5 from J; bases not matched to a gene: 9. The CDR3 totals 15 residues. CDR3 in amino acids: CASSTGQGISETQYF. The CDR3 coding sequence is TGTGCCAGCAGCACCGGACAGGGGATATCTGAGACCCAGTACTTC.

This clone was seen only once. The chain joins TRBV5-1 to TRBJ2-1; TRBD2 matches 12 bases. From germline, CDR1 is SGHRS and CDR2 YFSETQ. V lost 7 bases, J lost 2 bases, and 4 bases stayed unmatched. This CDR3 spans 15 amino acids. The CDR3 reads CASQRTSGTYNEQFF. The CDR3, as DNA: TGCGCCAGCCAACGGACTAGCGGGACCTACAATGAGCAGTTCTTC.